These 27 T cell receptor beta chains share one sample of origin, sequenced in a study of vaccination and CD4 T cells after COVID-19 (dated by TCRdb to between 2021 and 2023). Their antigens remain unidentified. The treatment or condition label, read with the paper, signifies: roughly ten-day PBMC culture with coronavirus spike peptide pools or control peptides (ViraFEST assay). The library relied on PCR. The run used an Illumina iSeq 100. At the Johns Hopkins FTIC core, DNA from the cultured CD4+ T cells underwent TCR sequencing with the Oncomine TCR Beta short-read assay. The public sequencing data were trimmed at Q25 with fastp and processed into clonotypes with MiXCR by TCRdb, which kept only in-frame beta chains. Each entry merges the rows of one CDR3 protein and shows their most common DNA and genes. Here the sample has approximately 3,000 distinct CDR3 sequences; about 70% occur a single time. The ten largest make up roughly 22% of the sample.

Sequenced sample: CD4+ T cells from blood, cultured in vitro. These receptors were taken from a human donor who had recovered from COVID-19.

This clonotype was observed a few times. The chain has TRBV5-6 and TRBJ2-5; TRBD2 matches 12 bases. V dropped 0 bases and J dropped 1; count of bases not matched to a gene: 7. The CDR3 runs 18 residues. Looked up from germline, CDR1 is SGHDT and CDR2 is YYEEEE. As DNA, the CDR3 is TGTGCCAGCAGCTTGGAAACTAGCGGGGGGCCCCTCCAAGAGACCCAGTACTTC. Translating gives CASSLETSGGPLQETQYF.

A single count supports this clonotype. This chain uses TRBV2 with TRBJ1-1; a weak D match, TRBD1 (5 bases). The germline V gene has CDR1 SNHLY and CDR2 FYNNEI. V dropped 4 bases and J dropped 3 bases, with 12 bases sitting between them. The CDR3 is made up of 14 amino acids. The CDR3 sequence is CASSAEGPYTEAFF. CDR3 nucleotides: TGTGCCAGCAGTGCGGAGGGACCGTACACTGAAGCTTTCTTT.

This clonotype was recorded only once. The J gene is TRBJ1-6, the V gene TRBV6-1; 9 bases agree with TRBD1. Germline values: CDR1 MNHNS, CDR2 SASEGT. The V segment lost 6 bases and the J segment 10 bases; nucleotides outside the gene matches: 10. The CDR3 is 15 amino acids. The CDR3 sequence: CASSRPGTGLSPLHF. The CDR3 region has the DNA TGTGCCAGCAGCCGCCCCGGGACAGGGCTATCACCCCTCCACTTT.

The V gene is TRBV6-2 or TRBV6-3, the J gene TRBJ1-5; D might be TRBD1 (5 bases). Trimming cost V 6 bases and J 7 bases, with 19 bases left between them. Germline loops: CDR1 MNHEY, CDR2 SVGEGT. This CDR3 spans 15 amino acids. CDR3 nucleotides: TGTGCCAGCAGAGACCCACAGGTGGTGGGGCAGCCCCAGCATTTT. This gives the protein CASRDPQVVGQPQHF.

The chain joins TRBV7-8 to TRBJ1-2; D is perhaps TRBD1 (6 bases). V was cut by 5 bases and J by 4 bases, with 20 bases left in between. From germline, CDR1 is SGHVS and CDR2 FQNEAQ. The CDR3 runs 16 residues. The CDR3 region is CASSPNRALLTYGYTF. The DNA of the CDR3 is TGTGCCAGCAGCCCGAACAGGGCACTGTTGACCTATGGCTACACCTTC.

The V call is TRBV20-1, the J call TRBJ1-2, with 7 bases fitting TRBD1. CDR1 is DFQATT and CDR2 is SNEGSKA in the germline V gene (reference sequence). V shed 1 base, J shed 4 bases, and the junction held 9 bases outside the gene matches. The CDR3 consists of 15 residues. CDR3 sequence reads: CSARVPPTGTYGYTF. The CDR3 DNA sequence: TGCAGTGCTAGAGTTCCCCCGACAGGGACCTATGGCTACACCTTC.

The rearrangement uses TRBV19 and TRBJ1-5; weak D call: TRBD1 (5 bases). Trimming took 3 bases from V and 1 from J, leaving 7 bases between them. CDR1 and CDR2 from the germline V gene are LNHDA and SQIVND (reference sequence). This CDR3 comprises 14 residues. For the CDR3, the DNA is TGTGCCAGTAGTATCAGGGAAAGCAATCAGCCCCAGCATTTT. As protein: CASSIRESNQPQHF. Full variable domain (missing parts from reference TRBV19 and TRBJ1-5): DGGITQSPKYLFRKEGQNVTLSCEQNLNHDAMYWYRQDPGQGLRLIYYSQIVNDFQKGDIAEGYSVSREKKESFPLTVTSAQKNPTAFYLCASSIRESNQPQHFGDGTRLSIL.

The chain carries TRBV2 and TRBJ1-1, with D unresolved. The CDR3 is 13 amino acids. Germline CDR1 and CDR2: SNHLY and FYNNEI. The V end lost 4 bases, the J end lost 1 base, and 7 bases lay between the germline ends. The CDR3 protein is CASSVRRNTEAFF. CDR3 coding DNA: TGTGCCAGCAGTGTCCGGAGGAACACTGAAGCTTTCTTT.

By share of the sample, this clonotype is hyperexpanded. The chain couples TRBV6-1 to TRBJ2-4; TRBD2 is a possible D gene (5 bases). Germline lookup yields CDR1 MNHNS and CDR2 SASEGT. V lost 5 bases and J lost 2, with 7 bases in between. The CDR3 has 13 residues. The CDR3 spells CASSPGTKNIQYF. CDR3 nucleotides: TGTGCCAGCAGTCCCGGGACCAAAAACATTCAGTACTTC.

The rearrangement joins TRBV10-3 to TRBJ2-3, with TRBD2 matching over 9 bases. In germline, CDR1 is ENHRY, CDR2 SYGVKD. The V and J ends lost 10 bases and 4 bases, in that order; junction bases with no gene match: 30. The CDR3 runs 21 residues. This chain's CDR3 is CATASPGASGTNLMWADTQYF. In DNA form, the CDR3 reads TGTGCCACCGCAAGCCCGGGGGCTAGCGGGACAAACTTAATGTGGGCAGATACGCAGTATTTT.

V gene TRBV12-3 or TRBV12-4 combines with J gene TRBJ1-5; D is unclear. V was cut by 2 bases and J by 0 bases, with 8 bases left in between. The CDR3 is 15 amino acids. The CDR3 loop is CASSLTDYSNQPQHF. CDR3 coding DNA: TGTGCCAGCAGTTTAACGGATTATAGCAATCAGCCCCAGCATTTT.

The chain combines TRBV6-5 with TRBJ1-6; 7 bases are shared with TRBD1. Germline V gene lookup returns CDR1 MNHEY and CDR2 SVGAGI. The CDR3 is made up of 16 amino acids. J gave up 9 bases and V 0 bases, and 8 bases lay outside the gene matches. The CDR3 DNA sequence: TGTGCCAGCAGTTACTCACCCGGGACAGCCACTTCACCCCTCCACTTT. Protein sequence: CASSYSPGTATSPLHF.

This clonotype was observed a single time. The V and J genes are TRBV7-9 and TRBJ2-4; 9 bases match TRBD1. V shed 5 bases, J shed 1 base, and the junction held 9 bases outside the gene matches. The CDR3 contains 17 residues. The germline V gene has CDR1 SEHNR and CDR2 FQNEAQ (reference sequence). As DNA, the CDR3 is TGTGCCAGCAGCAACAACAGGGGGCTTGCGGCCAAAAACATTCAGTACTTC. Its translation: CASSNNRGLAAKNIQYF.

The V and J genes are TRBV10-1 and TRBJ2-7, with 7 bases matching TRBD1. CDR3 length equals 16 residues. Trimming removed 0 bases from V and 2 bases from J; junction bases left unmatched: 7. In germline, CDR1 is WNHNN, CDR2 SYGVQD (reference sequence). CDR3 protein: CASSESTTGPAYEQYF. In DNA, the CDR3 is TGCGCCAGCAGTGAGTCGACGACAGGGCCAGCCTACGAGCAGTACTTC.

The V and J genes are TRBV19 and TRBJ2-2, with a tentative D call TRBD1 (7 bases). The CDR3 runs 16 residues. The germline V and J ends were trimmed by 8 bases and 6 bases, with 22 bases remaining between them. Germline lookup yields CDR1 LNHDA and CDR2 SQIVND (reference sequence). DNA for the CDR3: TGTGCCAGTTCTATCGTTTCAGGGGGACTCCCCGGGGAGCTGTTTTTT. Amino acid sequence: CASSIVSGGLPGELFF.

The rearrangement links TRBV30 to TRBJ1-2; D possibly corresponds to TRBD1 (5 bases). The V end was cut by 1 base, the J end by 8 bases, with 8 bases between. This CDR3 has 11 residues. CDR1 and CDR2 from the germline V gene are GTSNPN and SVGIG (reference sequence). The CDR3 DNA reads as TGTGCCTGGAGTGCAGGGTTCGGCTACACCTTC. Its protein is CAWSAGFGYTF. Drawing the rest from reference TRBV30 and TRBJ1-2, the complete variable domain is SQTIHQWPATLVQPVGSPLSLECTVEGTSNPNLYWYRQAAGRGLQLLFYSVGIGQISSEVPQNLSASRPQDRQFILSSKKLLLSDSGFYLCAWSAGFGYTFGSGTRLTVV.

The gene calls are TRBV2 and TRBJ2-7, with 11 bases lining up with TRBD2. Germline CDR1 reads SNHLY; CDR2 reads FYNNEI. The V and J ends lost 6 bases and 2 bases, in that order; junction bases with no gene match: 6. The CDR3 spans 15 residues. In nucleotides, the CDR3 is TGTGCCAGCAGCCAGGGACTAGCGGACCCCTACGAGCAGTACTTC. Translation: CASSQGLADPYEQYF.

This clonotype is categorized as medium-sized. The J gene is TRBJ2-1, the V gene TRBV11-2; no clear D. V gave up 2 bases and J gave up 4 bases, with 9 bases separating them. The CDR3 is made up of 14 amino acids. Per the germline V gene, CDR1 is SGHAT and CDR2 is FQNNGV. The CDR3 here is CASSLQQIYNEQFF. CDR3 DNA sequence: TGTGCCAGCAGCTTACAACAGATATACAATGAGCAGTTCTTC. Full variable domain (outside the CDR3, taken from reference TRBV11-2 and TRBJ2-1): EAGVAQSPRYKIIEKRQSVAFWCNPISGHATLYWYQQILGQGPKLLIQFQNNGVVDDSQLPKDRFSAERLKGVDSTLKIQPAKLEDSAVYLCASSLQQIYNEQFFGPGTRLTVL.

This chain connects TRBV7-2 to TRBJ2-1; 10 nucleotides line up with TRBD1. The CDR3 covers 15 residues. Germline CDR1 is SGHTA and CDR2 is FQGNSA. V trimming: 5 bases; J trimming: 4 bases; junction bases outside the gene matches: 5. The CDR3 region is CASSRLGQGYNEQFF. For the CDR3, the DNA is TGTGCCAGCAGCCGTTTGGGACAGGGGTACAATGAGCAGTTCTTC.

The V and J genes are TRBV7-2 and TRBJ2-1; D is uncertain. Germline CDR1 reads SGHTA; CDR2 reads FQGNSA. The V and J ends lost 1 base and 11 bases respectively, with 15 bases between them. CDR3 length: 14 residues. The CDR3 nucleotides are TGTGCCAGCAGCTTAGACGGTGTCTCCTTCCAGCAGTTCTTC. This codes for CASSLDGVSFQQFF.

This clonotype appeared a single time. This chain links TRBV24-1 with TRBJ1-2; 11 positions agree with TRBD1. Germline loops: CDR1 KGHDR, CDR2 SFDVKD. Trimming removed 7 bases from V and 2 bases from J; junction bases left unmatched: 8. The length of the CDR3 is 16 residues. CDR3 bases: TGTGCCACCAGCCCCGGGGACAGGGGGTCCAACTATGGCTACACCTTC. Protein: CATSPGDRGSNYGYTF.

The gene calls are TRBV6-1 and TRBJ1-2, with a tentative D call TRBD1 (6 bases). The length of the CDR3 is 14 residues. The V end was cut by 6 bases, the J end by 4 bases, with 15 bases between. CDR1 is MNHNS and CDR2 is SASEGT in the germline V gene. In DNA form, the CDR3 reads TGTGCCAGCAGCCAACAGGGAGGAGGCTATGGCTACACCTTC. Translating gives CASSQQGGGYGYTF.

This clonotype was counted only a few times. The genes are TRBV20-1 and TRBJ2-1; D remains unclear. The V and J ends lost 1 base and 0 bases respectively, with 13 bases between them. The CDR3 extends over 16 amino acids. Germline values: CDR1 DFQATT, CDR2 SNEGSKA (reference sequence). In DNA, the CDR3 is TGCAGTGCTAGAGTTCGGGTCGCCAGCTCCTACAATGAGCAGTTCTTC. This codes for CSARVRVASSYNEQFF.

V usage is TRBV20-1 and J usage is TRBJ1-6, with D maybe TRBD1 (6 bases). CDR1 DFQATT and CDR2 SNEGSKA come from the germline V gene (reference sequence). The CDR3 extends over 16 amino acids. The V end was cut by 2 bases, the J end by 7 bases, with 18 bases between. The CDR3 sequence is CSARSPGAQGNSPLHF. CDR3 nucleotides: TGCAGTGCTAGAAGCCCTGGCGCCCAGGGGAATTCACCCCTCCACTTT.

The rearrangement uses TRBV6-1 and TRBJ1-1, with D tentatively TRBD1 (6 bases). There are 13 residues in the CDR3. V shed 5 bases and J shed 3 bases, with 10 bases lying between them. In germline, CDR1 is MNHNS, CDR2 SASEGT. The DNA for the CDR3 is TGTGCCAGCAGTCACAGGGTGGACACTGAAGCTTTCTTT. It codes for CASSHRVDTEAFF.

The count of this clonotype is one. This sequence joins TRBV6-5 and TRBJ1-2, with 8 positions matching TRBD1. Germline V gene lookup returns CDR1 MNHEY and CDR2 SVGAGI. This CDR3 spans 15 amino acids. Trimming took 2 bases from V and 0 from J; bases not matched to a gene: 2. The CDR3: CASSYEGQANYGYTF. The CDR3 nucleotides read TGTGCCAGCAGTTACGAGGGACAGGCTAACTATGGCTACACCTTC.

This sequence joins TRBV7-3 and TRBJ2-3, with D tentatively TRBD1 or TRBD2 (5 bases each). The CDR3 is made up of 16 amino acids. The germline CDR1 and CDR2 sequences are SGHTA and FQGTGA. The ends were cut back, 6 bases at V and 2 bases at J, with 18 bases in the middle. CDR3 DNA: TGTGCCAGCAGTCCAGGGCCTAGCCGCCTCACAGATACGCAGTATTTT. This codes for CASSPGPSRLTDTQYF. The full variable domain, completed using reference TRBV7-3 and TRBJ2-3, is GAGVSQTPSNKVTEKGKYVELRCDPISGHTALYWYRQSLGQGPEFLIYFQGTGAADDSGLPNDRFFAVRPEGSVSTLKIQRTERGDSAVYLCASSPGPSRLTDTQYFGPGTRLTVL.